The 22 T cell receptor beta chains below were found in one sample sequenced in a study of post-analysis software for immune sequencing data. General observations from the study: Included in a set of 5 or 6 TRBV segments more frequent in patients than controls were TRBV5-6, TRBV5-1 and TRBV20-1.

Their antigens are not known. The authors incorporated unique molecular identifiers into the TCR beta cDNA libraries. One entry per CDR3 protein, called by TCRdb with MiXCR from the PCR reads. Among roughly 620,000 distinct CDR3 sequences listed, roughly two fifths were seen once. Sequencing was performed on blood. The receptors originated from a girl aged 10 to 17 with multiple sclerosis.

This clonotype has a handful of counts. V and J are TRBV11-2 and TRBJ2-3; TRBD2 matches at 7 bases. The CDR3 is 12 residues long. The germline gives CDR1 SGHAT, CDR2 FQNNGV. J was trimmed by 5 bases and V by 4 bases; bases with no gene match: 0. CDR3 region: CASSWTRDTQYF. DNA of the CDR3: TGTGCCAGCAGCTGGACTAGAGATACGCAGTATTTT.

V gene TRBV12-3 or TRBV12-4 combines with J gene TRBJ2-7; 9 bases map to TRBD1. The CDR3 is 14 residues long. V dropped 5 bases and J dropped 7; count of bases not matched to a gene: 9. The CDR3 reads CASSPQGALGEQYF. The CDR3 region has the DNA TGTGCCAGCAGTCCACAGGGGGCGCTTGGAGAGCAGTACTTC.

The V gene is TRBV12-3 or TRBV12-4, the J gene TRBJ2-1; D is uncertain. Trimming cost V 10 bases and J 9 bases, with 19 bases left between them. CDR3 size: 13 residues. In nucleotides, the CDR3 is TGTGCCACCCAGTCGTCCGGATCCGGTGAGCAGTTCTTC. It codes for CATQSSGSGEQFF.

This clonotype was seen a few times. This rearrangement joins TRBV7-9 to TRBJ2-7; D remains ambiguous. Trimming removed 1 base at V and 5 bases at J, with 12 bases between. Germline values: CDR1 SEHNR, CDR2 FQNEAQ (reference sequence). This CDR3 region has 14 residues. CDR3 protein: CASSLGYIGHEQYF. The CDR3 nucleotides read TGTGCCAGCAGCTTAGGATACATTGGCCACGAGCAGTACTTC.

The chain combines TRBV29-1 with TRBJ2-5, with a weak D call TRBD1 (6 bases). TRBJ2-7 explains the end of the DNA better; the J call may be wrong. The CDR3 is made up of 13 amino acids. CDR1 and CDR2 (germline): SQVTM, ANQGSEA. CDR3 loop: CSGRQVGASEQYF. The CDR3 coding sequence is TGCAGCGGTCGACAGGTGGGGGCCAGCGAGCAGTACTTC.

This clonotype has a handful of counts. The chain uses TRBV20-1 and TRBJ2-3; 9 bases are a match to TRBD2. This CDR3 region has 14 residues. With 2 bases clipped from V and 5 bases from J, the junction kept 5 bases outside the gene matches. Germline CDR1 and CDR2: DFQATT and SNEGSKA (reference sequence). CDR3 region: CSARFSGGVDTQYF. In DNA, the CDR3 is TGCAGTGCTAGATTTAGCGGGGGAGTAGATACGCAGTATTTT.

This clonotype was found a few times. V usage is TRBV15 and J usage is TRBJ1-6; D perhaps matches TRBD1 (5 bases). The V end was cut by 3 bases, the J end by 6 bases, with 18 bases between. Germline V gene data show CDR1 as LNHNV and CDR2 as YYDKDF (reference sequence). The CDR3 sequence is 17 residues long. The CDR3 sequence: CATSSHFNRDPNSPLHF. CDR3 bases: TGTGCCACCAGCAGCCACTTCAACCGGGACCCTAATTCACCCCTCCACTTT.

The chain uses TRBV20-1 and TRBJ2-2; 10 bases fit TRBD2. Germline CDR1 and CDR2: DFQATT and SNEGSKA (reference sequence). This CDR3 region has 16 residues. V shed 2 bases and J 0 bases; nucleotides not matched to a gene: 3. This CDR3 reads CSARPSGGPNTGELFF. The CDR3 DNA reads as TGCAGTGCTAGACCTAGCGGGGGACCGAACACCGGGGAGCTGTTTTTT.

The chain has TRBV3-1 and TRBJ1-2; D is uncertain. Germline V gene data show CDR1 as LGHDT and CDR2 as YNNKEL (reference sequence). This CDR3 comprises 12 residues. V dropped 3 bases and J dropped 5 bases, with 7 bases sitting between them. The CDR3 DNA is TGTGCCAGCAGCCAGTTTCCGTATGGCTACACCTTC. It codes for CASSQFPYGYTF.

The rearrangement joins TRBV4-1 to TRBJ2-7; 7 bases line up with TRBD1. V dropped 4 bases and J dropped 0; count of bases not matched to a gene: 6. CDR1 and CDR2 (germline): MGHRA, YSYEKL. This CDR3 is built from 15 residues. The CDR3 DNA follows: TGCGCCAGCAGCCCACAGACAGGGTTCTCCTACGAGCAGTACTTC. The encoded protein is CASSPQTGFSYEQYF.

This chain joins TRBV12-3 or TRBV12-4 and TRBJ1-1, with unresolved D. V lost 6 bases and J lost 1, with 12 bases in between. The CDR3 consists of 14 residues. The CDR3 is CASSPMRRNTEAFF. The CDR3 DNA reads TGTGCCAGCAGCCCCATGAGGAGGAACACTGAAGCTTTCTTT.

The rearrangement uses TRBV9 and TRBJ2-1, with D hard to call. CDR3 size: 16 residues. Trimming removed 0 bases from V and 8 bases from J, with 18 bases in between. Germline CDR1 reads SGDLS; CDR2 reads YYNGEE. The CDR3 DNA follows: TGTGCCAGCAGCGTAGCCTGGTTCATAAGTCTTCATGAGCAGTTCTTC. Amino acid sequence: CASSVAWFISLHEQFF. The full variable domain, with the rest looked up from reference TRBV9 and TRBJ2-1, is DSGVTQTPKHLITATGQRVTLRCSPRSGDLSVYWYQQSLDQGLQFLIQYYNGEERAKGNILERFSAQQFPDLHSELNLSSLELGDSALYFCASSVAWFISLHEQFFGPGTRLTVL.

This clonotype was seen a few times. The chain employs TRBV12-3 or TRBV12-4 and TRBJ1-1; 7 nucleotides match TRBD1. The J segment lost 0 bases and the V segment lost 6 bases, leaving 7 bases of the junction unmatched. The CDR3 contains 15 residues. This CDR3 reads CASSPRDRVNTEAFF. The DNA for the CDR3 is TGTGCCAGCAGCCCTCGGGACAGAGTGAACACTGAAGCTTTCTTT.

V is TRBV29-1 and J is TRBJ1-2, with D possibly matching TRBD1 (5 bases). The CDR3 extends over 12 amino acids. The germline gives CDR1 SQVTM, CDR2 ANQGSEA. Trimming took off 5 bases at V and 4 bases at J, with 11 bases between the two ends. CDR3 in DNA: TGCAGCGTTCCCACAGGCGCCTATGGCTACACCTTC. It codes for CSVPTGAYGYTF.

The chain links TRBV12-3 or TRBV12-4 to TRBJ2-1, with D unclear. The ends were cut back, 5 bases at V and 5 bases at J, with 13 bases in the middle. The CDR3 extends over 14 amino acids. The CDR3, as DNA: TGTGCCAGCAGTCCCCTTTTTAGTAACAATGAGCAGTTCTTC. It translates to CASSPLFSNNEQFF.

This clonotype was counted only a few times. This chain links TRBV7-9 with TRBJ2-4; 7 bases align to TRBD2. CDR3 length: 16 residues. Germline lookup yields CDR1 SEHNR and CDR2 FQNEAQ (reference sequence). V gave up 5 bases and J gave up 5 bases; unmatched junction bases: 12. CDR3: CASSHLWASGENIQYF. CDR3 DNA: TGTGCCAGCAGCCACCTTTGGGCTAGCGGCGAAAACATTCAGTACTTC. Together with reference TRBV7-9 and TRBJ2-4, the CDR3 gives the full variable domain: DTGVSQNPRHKITKRGQNVTFRCDPISEHNRLYWYRQTLGQGPEFLTYFQNEAQLEKSRLLSDRFSAERPKGSFSTLEIQRTEQGDSAMYLCASSHLWASGENIQYFGAGTRLSVL.

Only a few counts were recorded for this clonotype. The chain has TRBV12-3 or TRBV12-4 and TRBJ2-7, with TRBD2 matching 10 bases. J gave up 0 bases and V 8 bases, and 10 bases lay outside the gene matches. The CDR3 totals 16 residues. DNA for the CDR3: TGTGCCAGCCCGGGGAGCGGGAGGGGGAGCTCCTACGAGCAGTACTTC. Protein product: CASPGSGRGSSYEQYF.

The chain carries TRBV6-5 and TRBJ2-5; possibly TRBD1 for D (6 bases). V lost 6 bases and J lost 5, with 16 bases in between. The CDR3 contains 14 residues. Germline V gene data show CDR1 as MNHEY and CDR2 as SVGAGI. The CDR3 sequence is CASSGTWFEETQYF. In DNA, the CDR3 is TGTGCCAGCAGCGGGACATGGTTCGAGGAGACCCAGTACTTC.

The genes are TRBV12-3 or TRBV12-4 and TRBJ2-1; 7 bases are a match to TRBD2. V was pared by 7 bases and J by 0 bases, with 9 bases of the junction left unmatched. This CDR3 is built from 16 residues. CDR3 DNA sequence: TGTGCCAGCACCTATTTTAGCGGGCTCTCCTACAATGAGCAGTTCTTC. Amino acids: CASTYFSGLSYNEQFF.

The V and J genes are TRBV5-5 and TRBJ2-1; 8 nucleotides line up with TRBD2. Germline V CDR1 and CDR2: SGHKS, YYEKEE (reference sequence). V was pared by 6 bases and J by 13 bases, with 15 bases of the junction left unmatched. This CDR3 is 14 amino acids long. CDR3 nucleotide sequence: TGTGCCAGCATCCCCTTTCGTAGCGGGACGGGACAGTTCTTC. Translated, it gives CASIPFRSGTGQFF. Variable domain in full (rest from reference TRBV5-5 and TRBJ2-1): DAGVTQSPTHLIKTRGQQVTLRCSPISGHKSVSWYQQVLGQGPQFIFQYYEKEERGRGNFPDRFSARQFPNYSSELNVNALLLGDSALYLCASIPFRSGTGQFFGPGTRLTVL.

This clonotype was recorded only once. A junction end diverges from the germline sequence, so it may reflect a read error. This rearrangement joins TRBV12-3 or TRBV12-4 to TRBJ1-2; 7 bases match TRBD1. The CDR3 has 11 amino acids. The DNA of the CDR3 is TGTGTCAGCAGGGGACAGATCGGCTACACCTTC. Translating it yields CVSRGQIGYTF.

The chain employs TRBV3-1 and TRBJ2-5; 9 bases match TRBD2. J lost 2 bases, V lost 7 bases, and 5 bases had no gene match. Germline CDR1 reads LGHDT; CDR2 reads YNNKEL (reference sequence). The CDR3 extends over 14 amino acids. The CDR3 sequence is CASNLAGVQETQYF. The CDR3 DNA reads as TGTGCCAGCAACTTAGCGGGAGTTCAAGAGACCCAGTACTTC.